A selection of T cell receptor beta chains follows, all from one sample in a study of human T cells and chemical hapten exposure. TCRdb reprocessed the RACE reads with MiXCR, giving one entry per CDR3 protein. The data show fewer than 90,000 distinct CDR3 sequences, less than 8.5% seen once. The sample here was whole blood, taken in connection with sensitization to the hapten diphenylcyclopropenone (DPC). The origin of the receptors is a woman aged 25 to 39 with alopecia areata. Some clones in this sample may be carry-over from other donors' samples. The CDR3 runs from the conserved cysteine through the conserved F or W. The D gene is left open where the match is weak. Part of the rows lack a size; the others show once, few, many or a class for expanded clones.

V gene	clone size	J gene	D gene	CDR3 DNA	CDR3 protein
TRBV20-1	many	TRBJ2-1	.	TGCAGTGCTAGAGATCCCCGGTCTTCCTCCTACAATGAGCAGTTCTTC	CSARDPRSSSYNEQFF
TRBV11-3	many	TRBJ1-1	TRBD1	TGTGCCAGCAGCTTAGTGGTGGGACAGGCAGAAGCTTTCTTT	CASSLVVGQAEAFF
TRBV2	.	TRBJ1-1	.	TGTGCCAGCAGACCGGAATTGAACACTGAAGCTTTCTTT	CASRPELNTEAFF
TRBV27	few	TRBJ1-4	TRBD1	TGTGCCAGCAGGGGACAGGGGATTATCGATGATGAAAAACTGTTTTTT	CASRGQGIIDDEKLFF
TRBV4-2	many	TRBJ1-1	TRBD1	TGTGCCAGCAGCCAGGGACAGGGGATGAACACTGAAGCTTTCTTT	CASSQGQGMNTEAFF
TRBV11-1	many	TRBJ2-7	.	TGTGCCAGCAGCTTGACACCTATATCCTACGAGCAGTACTTC	CASSLTPISYEQYF
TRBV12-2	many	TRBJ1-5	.	TGTGCAAGTCGCTTGAGTCGGAGCAATCAGCCCCAGCATTTT	CASRLSRSNQPQHF
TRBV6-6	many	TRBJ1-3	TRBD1	TGTGCCAGCAGTTACTCGGGGGGGACAGGCGGAAACACCATATATTTT	CASSYSGGTGGNTIYF
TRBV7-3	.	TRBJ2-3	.	TGTGCCAGCAGCTGGGGGGTTGCAGATACGCAGTATTTT	CASSWGVADTQYF
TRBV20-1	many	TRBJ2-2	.	TGCAGTGCTAGCGGCAGCTCGAACACCGGGGAGCTGTTTTTT	CSASGSSNTGELFF
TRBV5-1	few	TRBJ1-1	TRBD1	TGCGCCAGCAGCGGACAGGGGGCCACTGAAGCTTTCTTT	CASSGQGATEAFF
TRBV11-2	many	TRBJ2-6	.	TGTGCCAGCAGCTCTACCTCTGGGGCCAACGTCCTGACTTTC	CASSSTSGANVLTF
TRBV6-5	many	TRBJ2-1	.	TGTGCCAGCAGATTATCGTCTGAGCAGTTCTTC	CASRLSSEQFF
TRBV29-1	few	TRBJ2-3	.	TGCAGCGTTGATGGGGAACCAGATACGCAGTATTTT	CSVDGEPDTQYF